The T cell receptor beta chain described here comes from a study of beta chain features in type 1 diabetes. CDR1 and CDR2 from the germline V gene are LGHNT and FRNRAP. The CDR3 is made up of 16 amino acids. Trimming cost V 5 bases and J 1 base, with 12 bases left between them. cDNA synthesis used the whole RNA isolate, giving expressed TCRB sequences. Some clones are missing from TCRdb's copy, which holds only in-frame ones; the method was immunoSEQ multiplex PCR. Of about 740,000 clones listed, around 15% were seen once; the top ten hold around 0.022%. Via CD45RO/CCR7/CD25/CD127/CD95/CD27, cells of the CD4+ naive, central memory, regulatory and stem cell-like memory subsets were sorted. In all sorted populations, purity surpassed 95%. A word on this clone: Its cognate antigen is unknown.

General study findings and limits: Researchers report that Type 1 diabetes patients had moderately but significantly shorter TCRB CDR3s across all four CD4+ subsets.

The chain combines TRBV12-5 with TRBJ2-6; maybe TRBD2 (5 bases). The sample was naive CD4+ T cells from blood. The receptor comes from a man aged 18 to 29 with type 1 diabetes. CDR3 bases: TGTGCTAGTGGTCCGAGGGCGGCTTCTGGGGCCAACGTCCTGACTTTC. Its protein is CASGPRAASGANVLTF.